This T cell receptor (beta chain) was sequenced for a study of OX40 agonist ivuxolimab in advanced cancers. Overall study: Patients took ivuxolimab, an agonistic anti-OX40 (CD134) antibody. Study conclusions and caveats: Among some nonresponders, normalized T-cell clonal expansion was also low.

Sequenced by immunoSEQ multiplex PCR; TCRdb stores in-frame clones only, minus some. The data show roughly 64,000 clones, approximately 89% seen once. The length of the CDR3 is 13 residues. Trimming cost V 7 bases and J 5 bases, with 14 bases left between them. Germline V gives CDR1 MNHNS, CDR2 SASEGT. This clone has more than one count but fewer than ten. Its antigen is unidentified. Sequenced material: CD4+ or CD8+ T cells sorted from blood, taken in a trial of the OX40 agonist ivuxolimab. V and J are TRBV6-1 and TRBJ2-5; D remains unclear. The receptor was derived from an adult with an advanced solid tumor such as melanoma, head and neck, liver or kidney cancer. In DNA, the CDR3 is TGTGCCAGCAAGGTCTTAAAGTCCGAGACCCAGTACTTC. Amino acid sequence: CASKVLKSETQYF.